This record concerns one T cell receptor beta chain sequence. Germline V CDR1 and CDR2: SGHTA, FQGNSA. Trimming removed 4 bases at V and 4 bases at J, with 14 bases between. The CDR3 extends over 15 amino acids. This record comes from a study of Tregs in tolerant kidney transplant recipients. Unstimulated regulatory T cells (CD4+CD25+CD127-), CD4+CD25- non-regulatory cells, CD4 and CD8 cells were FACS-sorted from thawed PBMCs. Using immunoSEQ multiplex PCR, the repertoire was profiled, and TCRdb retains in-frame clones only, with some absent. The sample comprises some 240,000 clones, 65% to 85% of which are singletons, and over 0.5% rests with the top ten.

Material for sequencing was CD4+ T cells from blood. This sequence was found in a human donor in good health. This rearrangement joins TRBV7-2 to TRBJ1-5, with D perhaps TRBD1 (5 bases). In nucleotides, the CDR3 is TGTGCCAGCAGCTCTAAGCCGGGGGATAATCAGCCCCAGCATTTT. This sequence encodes CASSSKPGDNQPQHF. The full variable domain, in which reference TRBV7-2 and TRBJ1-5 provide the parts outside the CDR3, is GAGVSQSPSNKVTEKGKDVELRCDPISGHTALYWYRQSLGQGLEFLIYFQGNSAPDKSGLPSDRFSAERTGGSVSTLTIQRTQQEDSAVYLCASSSKPGDNQPQHFGDGTRLSIL.